This T cell receptor beta chain was identified in a study of T cells in Graves' hyperthyroidism and ophthalmopathy. Losses at the gene ends were 4 bases for V and 4 bases for J; bases not matched to a gene: 6. CDR1 is LNHDA and CDR2 is SQIVND in the germline V gene (reference sequence). This CDR3 comprises 15 residues. Amplification targeted TCR beta CDR3 regions from RNA transcripts. The TCR CDR3 was amplified in a first-round RT-PCR using the HTBI primer set. One entry per CDR3 protein, called by TCRdb with MiXCR from the multiplex PCR reads. The sample yields around 300,000 distinct CDR3 sequences, about 20% seen once. Uncontrolled infections, other autoimmune diseases, pregnancy or lactation led to exclusion of patients.

The clonotype comes from a man aged 25 to 40 with Graves' ophthalmopathy. J is TRBJ2-1 and V is TRBV19, with TRBD1 identical over 8 bases. The sequenced sample consisted of blood. In DNA, the CDR3 is TGTGCCAGTAGTACAAACAGGGGGAGTTACAATGAGCAGTTCTTC. It is translated as CASSTNRGSYNEQFF.